This entry concerns a single T cell receptor (beta chain). Its antigen is currently unknown. Presence of unique molecular identifiers characterized the TCR beta cDNA libraries. It was from about 0.94 to 9.7 million T cells that 500,000 or so cDNA molecules came. TCRdb called the PCR reads again in MiXCR, with one record for every CDR3 protein. The sample contains some 240,000 distinct CDR3 sequences, around 34% of which appear only once. The CDR3 extends over 14 amino acids. The V and J ends lost 3 bases and 4 bases, in that order; junction bases with no gene match: 5. In germline, CDR1 is DFQATT, CDR2 SNEGSKA (reference sequence). The data are from a study of post-analysis software for immune sequencing data. Study-level points and caveats: Controls significantly exceeded multiple sclerosis patients in normalized Chao1 diversity. Roughly five TRBV segments appeared more often in patients than in controls, and TRBV5-6, TRBV5-1 and TRBV20-1 were among these. By F measure, samples from a shared preparation batch strongly co-clustered.

The chain employs TRBV20-1 and TRBJ2-1; 8 nucleotides agree with TRBD1. Sequenced input: blood. The receptor's source is a girl aged 10 to 17 with multiple sclerosis. The DNA for the CDR3 is TGCAGTGCTAGCTGGACAGGGAATTACAATGAGCAGTTCTTC. Residues: CSASWTGNYNEQFF.